What follows is one TCR beta chain and its context. Its antigen is undetermined. Every patient experienced relapse after autologous stem cell transplantation, and brentuximab vedotin exposure varied. Here immunoSEQ multiplex PCR was the method, and the copy in TCRdb shows in-frame clones only, minus some. The table shows about 40,000 clones, with 85% to 90% occurring only once. The data were obtained in a study of PD-1 blockade in classical Hodgkin lymphoma. About the research overall: Nivolumab dosing for patients was 3 mg/kg, administered intravenously every 2 weeks.

Study-wide results and caveats: While CD8+ TCR diversity did not rise significantly by C4D1, CD4+ TCR diversity did.

Sequenced material: peripheral blood mononuclear cells (PBMCs), taken at baseline. This clonotype originated in a human donor with classical Hodgkin lymphoma.

The CDR3, as DNA: TGCGCCAGCAGCCAAGGTAGTGGCAGGGGGCGTGCAGATACGCAGTATTTT. It yields the protein CASSQGSGRGRADTQYF. This chain connects TRBV4-1 to TRBJ2-3, with 8 bases lining up with TRBD1. Germline values: CDR1 MGHRA, CDR2 YSYEKL. There are 17 residues in the CDR3. Trimming cost V 1 base and J 4 bases; bases outside gene matches: 10.